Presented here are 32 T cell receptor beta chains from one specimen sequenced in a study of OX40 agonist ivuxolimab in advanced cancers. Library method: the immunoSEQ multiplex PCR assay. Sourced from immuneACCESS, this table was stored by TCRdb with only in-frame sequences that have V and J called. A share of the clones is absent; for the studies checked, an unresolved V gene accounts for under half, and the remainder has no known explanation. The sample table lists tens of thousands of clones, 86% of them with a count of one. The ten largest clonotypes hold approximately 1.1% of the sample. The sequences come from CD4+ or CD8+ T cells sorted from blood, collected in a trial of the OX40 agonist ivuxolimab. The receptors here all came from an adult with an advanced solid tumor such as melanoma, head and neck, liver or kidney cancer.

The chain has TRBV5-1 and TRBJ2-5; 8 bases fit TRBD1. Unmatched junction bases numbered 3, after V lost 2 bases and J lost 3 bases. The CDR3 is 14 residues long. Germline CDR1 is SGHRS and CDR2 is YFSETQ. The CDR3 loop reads CASSLSTGEETQYF. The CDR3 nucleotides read TGCGCCAGCAGCTTATCGACAGGGGAAGAGACCCAGTACTTC. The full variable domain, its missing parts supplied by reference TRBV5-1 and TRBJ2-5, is KAGVTQTPRYLIKTRGQQVTLSCSPISGHRSVSWYQQTPGQGLQFLFEYFSETQRNKGNFPGRFSGRQFSNSRSEMNVSTLELGDSALYLCASSLSTGEETQYFGPGTRLLVL.

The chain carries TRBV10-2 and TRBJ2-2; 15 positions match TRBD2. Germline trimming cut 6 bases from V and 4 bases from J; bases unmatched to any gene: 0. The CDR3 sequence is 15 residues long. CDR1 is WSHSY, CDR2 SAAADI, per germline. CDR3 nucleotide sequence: TGCGCCAGCAGGGGACTAGCGGGAGGCACCGGGGAGCTGTTTTTT. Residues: CASRGLAGGTGELFF.

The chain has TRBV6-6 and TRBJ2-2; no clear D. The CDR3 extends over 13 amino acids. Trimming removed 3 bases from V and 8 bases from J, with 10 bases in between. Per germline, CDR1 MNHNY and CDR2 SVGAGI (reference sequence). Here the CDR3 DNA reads TGTGCCAGCAGTTATCTACGGCGAGGGGAGCTGTTTTTT. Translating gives CASSYLRRGELFF.

CDR3 coding DNA: TGTGCCACCAGGGACAGGGTTGAAAAACTGTTTTTT. Translating it yields CATRDRVEKLFF. The rearrangement uses TRBV28 and TRBJ1-4; 9 bases match TRBD1. This CDR3 comprises 12 residues. CDR1 and CDR2 (germline): MDHEN, SYDVKM. V shed 10 bases and J 7 bases; nucleotides not matched to a gene: 4.

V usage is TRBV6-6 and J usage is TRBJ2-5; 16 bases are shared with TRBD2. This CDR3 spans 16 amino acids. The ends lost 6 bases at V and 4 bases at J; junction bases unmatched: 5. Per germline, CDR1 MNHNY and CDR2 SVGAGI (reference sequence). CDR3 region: CASSEGLAGGGETQYF. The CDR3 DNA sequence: TGTGCCAGCAGCGAGGGACTAGCGGGAGGGGGAGAGACCCAGTACTTC.

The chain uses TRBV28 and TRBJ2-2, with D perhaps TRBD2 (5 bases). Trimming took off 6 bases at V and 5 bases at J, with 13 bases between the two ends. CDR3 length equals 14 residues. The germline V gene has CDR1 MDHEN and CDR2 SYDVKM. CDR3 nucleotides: TGTGCCAGCAGACTCTCCGGACTGACCGGGGAGCTGTTTTTT. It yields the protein CASRLSGLTGELFF.

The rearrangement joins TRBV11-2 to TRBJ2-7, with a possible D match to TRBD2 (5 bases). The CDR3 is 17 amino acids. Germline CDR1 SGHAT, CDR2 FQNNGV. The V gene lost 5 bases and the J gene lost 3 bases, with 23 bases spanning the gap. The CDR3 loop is CASSVYSPGSDNYEQYF. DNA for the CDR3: TGTGCCAGCAGCGTTTATTCCCCGGGTAGCGATAACTACGAGCAGTACTTC.

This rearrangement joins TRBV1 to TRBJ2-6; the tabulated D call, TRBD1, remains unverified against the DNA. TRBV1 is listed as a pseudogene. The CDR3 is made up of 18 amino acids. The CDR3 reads CTSSRRQGVSSGANVLTF. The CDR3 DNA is TGCACCAGCAGCCGCCGACAGGGTGTGTCCTCTGGGGCCAACGTCCTGACTTTC.

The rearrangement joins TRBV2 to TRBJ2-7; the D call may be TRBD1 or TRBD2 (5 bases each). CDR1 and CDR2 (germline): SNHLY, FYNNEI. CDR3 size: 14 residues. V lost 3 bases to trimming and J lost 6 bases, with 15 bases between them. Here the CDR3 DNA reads TGTGCCAGCAGTGAGGGACGGGGATGGGGCGAGCAGTACTTC. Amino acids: CASSEGRGWGEQYF.

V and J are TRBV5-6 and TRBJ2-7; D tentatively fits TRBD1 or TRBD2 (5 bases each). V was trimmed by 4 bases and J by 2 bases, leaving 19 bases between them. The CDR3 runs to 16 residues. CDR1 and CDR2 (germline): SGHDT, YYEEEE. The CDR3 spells CASSGLTGRTTYEQYF. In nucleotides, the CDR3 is TGTGCCAGCAGCGGACTGACGGGACGGACGACCTACGAGCAGTACTTC.

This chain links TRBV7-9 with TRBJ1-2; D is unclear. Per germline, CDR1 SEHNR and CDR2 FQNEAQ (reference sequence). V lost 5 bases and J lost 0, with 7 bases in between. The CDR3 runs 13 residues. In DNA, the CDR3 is TGTGCCAGCAGCCCGAAAGCTAACTATGGCTACACCTTC. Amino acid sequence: CASSPKANYGYTF.

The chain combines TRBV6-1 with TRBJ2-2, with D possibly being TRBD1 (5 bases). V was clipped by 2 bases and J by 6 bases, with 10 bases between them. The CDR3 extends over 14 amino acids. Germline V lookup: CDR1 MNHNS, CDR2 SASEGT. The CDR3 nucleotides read TGTGCCAGCAGTGAAAATGGGGCGGCCGGGGAGCTGTTTTTT. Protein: CASSENGAAGELFF.

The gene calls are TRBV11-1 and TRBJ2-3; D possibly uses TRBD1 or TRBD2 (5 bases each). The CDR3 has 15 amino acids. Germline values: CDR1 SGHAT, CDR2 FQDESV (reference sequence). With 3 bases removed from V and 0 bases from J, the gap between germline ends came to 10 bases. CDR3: CASSFEGSSTDTQYF. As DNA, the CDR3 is TGTGCCAGCAGCTTCGAGGGGTCTAGCACAGATACGCAGTATTTT.

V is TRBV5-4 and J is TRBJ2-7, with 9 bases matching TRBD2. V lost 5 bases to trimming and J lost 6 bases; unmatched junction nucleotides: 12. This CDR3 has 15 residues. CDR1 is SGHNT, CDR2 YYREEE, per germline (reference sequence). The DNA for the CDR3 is TGTGCCAGCAGTGCCGCGGGGGGGACCCTCGGCGAGCAGTACTTC. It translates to CASSAAGGTLGEQYF.

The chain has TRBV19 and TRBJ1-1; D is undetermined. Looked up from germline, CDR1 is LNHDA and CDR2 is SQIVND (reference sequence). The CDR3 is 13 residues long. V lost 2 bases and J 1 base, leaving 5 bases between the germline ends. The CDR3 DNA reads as TGTGCCAGTAGTATACGACAGAACACTGAAGCTTTCTTT. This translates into CASSIRQNTEAFF.

The CDR3 DNA is TGTGCCAGCAGCTTAAGGGGACTAGCGAGGGCGAACACCGGGGAGCTGTTTTTT. It codes for CASSLRGLARANTGELFF. The chain carries TRBV7-9 and TRBJ2-2, with 10 bases identical to TRBD2. This CDR3 has 18 residues. The germline gives CDR1 SEHNR, CDR2 FQNEAQ (reference sequence). The V and J ends lost 2 bases and 0 bases, in that order; junction bases with no gene match: 6. Combining the CDR3 with reference TRBV7-9 and TRBJ2-2 gives the whole variable domain DTGVSQNPRHKITKRGQNVTFRCDPISEHNRLYWYRQTLGQGPEFLTYFQNEAQLEKSRLLSDRFSAERPKGSFSTLEIQRTEQGDSAMYLCASSLRGLARANTGELFFGEGSRLTVL.

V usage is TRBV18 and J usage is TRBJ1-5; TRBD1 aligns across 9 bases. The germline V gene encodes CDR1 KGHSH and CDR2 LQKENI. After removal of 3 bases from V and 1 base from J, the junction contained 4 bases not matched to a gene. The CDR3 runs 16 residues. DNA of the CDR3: TGTGCCAGCTCACCGACGACAGGGGGAAGCAATCAGCCCCAGCATTTT. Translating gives CASSPTTGGSNQPQHF.

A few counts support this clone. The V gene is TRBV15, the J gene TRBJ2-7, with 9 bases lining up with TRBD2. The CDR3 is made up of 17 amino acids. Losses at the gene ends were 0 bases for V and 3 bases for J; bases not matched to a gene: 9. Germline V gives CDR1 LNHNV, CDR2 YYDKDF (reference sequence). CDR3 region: CATSRDLGGRAFYEQYF. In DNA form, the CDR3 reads TGTGCCACCAGCAGAGATCTCGGCGGGAGGGCCTTCTACGAGCAGTACTTC.

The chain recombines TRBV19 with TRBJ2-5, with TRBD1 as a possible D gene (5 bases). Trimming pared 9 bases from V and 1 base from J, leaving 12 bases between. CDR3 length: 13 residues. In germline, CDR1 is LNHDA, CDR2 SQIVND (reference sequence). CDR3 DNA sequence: TGTGCCAGCCAGAGGACATTCCAAGAGACCCAGTACTTC. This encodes CASQRTFQETQYF.

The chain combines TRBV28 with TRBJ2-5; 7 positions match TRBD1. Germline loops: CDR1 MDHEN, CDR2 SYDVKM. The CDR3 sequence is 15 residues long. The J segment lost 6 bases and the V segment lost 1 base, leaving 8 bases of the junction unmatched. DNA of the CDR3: TGTGCCAGCAGTTTATCTTCCGACAGGGCCCAGACCCAGTACTTC. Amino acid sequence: CASSLSSDRAQTQYF.

This CDR3 reads CASSTAGGQYF. CDR3 nucleotides: TGTGCCAGCAGCACGGCAGGGGGGCAGTACTTC. This chain uses TRBV6-6 with TRBJ2-7, with TRBD1 matching over 7 bases. The length of the CDR3 is 11 residues. Germline CDR1 reads MNHNY; CDR2 reads SVGAGI (reference sequence). V lost 6 bases, J lost 9 bases, and 5 bases stayed unmatched.

CDR3 in amino acids: CASSSLVLAGGPGNEQFF. The CDR3 DNA reads TGTGCCAGCAGCTCATTGGTACTAGCGGGAGGGCCAGGTAATGAGCAGTTCTTC. The rearrangement links TRBV11-2 to TRBJ2-1; 13 bases are shared with TRBD2. Trimming at V came to 4 bases and at J to 7 bases, leaving 13 bases not matched to a gene. The CDR3 runs to 18 residues. Germline V gene lookup returns CDR1 SGHAT and CDR2 FQNNGV.

The CDR3 nucleotides are TGTGCCAGTAGGGGAGGGTTGGAGCCCCAGCATTTT. Encoded protein: CASRGGLEPQHF. The genes are TRBV19 and TRBJ1-5; D ambiguous. The CDR3 loop spans 12 amino acids. V lost 6 bases and J lost 8, with 11 bases in between. In germline, CDR1 is LNHDA, CDR2 SQIVND (reference sequence).

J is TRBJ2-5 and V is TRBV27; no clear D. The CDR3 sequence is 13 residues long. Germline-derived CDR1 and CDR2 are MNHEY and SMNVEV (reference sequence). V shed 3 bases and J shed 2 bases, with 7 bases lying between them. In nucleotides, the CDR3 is TGTGCCAGCAGTTTTCTGGGACAAGAGACCCAGTACTTC. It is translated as CASSFLGQETQYF.

The CDR3 spells CASSLVPTSGVYNEQFF. For the CDR3, the DNA is TGTGCCAGCAGCTTAGTCCCAACTAGCGGGGTCTACAATGAGCAGTTCTTC. This chain uses TRBV11-2 with TRBJ2-1; 10 nucleotides align to TRBD2. Germline V CDR1 and CDR2: SGHAT, FQNNGV. This CDR3 has 17 residues. V shed 1 base, J shed 3 bases, and the junction held 6 bases outside the gene matches.

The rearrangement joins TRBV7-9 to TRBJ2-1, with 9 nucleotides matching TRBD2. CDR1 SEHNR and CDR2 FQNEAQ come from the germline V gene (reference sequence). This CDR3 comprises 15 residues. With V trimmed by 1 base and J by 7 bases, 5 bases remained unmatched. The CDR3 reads CASSLEAGGENEQFF. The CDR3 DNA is TGTGCCAGCAGCTTAGAGGCGGGAGGGGAAAATGAGCAGTTCTTC.

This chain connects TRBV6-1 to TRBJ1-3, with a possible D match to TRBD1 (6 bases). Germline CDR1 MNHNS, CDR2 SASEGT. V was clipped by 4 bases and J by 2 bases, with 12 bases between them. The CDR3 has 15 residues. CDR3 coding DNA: TGTGCCAGCAGTGCCCAGGGGTCGCCTGGAAACACCATATATTTT. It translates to CASSAQGSPGNTIYF.

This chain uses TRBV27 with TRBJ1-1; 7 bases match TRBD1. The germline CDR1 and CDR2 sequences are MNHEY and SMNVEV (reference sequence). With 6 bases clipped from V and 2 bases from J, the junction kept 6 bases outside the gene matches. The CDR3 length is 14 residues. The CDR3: CASRLTGTNTEAFF. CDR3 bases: TGTGCCAGCAGACTGACAGGGACTAACACTGAAGCTTTCTTT.

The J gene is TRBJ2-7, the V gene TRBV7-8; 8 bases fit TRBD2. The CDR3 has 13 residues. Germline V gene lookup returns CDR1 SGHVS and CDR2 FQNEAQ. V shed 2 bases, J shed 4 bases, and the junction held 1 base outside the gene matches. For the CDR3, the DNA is TGTGCCAGCAGCTTAACTAGCGGATACGAGCAGTACTTC. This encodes CASSLTSGYEQYF. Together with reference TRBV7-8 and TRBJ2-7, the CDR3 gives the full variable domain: GAGVSQSPRYKVAKRGQDVALRCDPISGHVSLFWYQQALGQGPEFLTYFQNEAQLDKSGLPSDRFFAERPEGSVSTLKIQRTQQEDSAVYLCASSLTSGYEQYFGPGTRLTVT.

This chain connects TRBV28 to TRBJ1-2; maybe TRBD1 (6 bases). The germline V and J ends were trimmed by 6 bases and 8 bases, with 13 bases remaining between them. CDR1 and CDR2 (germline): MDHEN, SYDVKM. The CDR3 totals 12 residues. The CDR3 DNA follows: TGTGCCAGCAGCCACAGGGTCGACGGCTACACCTTC. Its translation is CASSHRVDGYTF.

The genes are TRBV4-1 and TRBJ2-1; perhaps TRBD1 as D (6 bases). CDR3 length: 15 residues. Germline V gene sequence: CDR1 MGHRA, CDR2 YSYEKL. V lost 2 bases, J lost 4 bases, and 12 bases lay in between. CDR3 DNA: TGCGCCAGCAGCCAATCCAGAGGGGGATACAATGAGCAGTTCTTC. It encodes CASSQSRGGYNEQFF.

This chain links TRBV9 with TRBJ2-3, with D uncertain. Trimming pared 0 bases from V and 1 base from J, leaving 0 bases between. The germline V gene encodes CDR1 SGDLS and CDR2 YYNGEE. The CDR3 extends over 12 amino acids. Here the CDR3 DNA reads TGTGCCAGCAGCGTAGGCACAGATACGCAGTATTTT. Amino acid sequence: CASSVGTDTQYF.